The source of this TCR beta chain is a study of blood T cell repertoires in COVID-19. Study details: COVID-19 samples collected from the United States, Italy and Spain covered acute and convalescent phases. PBMCs, B-cell-depleted T cells, or T cells provided the cDNA or gDNA that made up the material.

This clone was found a few times. How the authors handled the data: Nucleated cell number was recorded as an estimate derived from reference gene primer amplification. TCRdb keeps only in-frame clones here, not all; method: immunoSEQ multiplex PCR. V and J calls and clone size follow that table, whereas D and trimming were derived from the DNA. The data show some 150,000 clones, 70% to 90% seen once. The germline gives CDR1 MNHEY, CDR2 SMNVEV (reference sequence). The J segment lost 9 bases and the V segment lost 3 bases, leaving 7 bases of the junction unmatched. This CDR3 contains 14 residues. The sample consisted of peripheral blood. The receptor comes from an elderly woman in a cohort sampled during active or convalescent COVID-19. This sequence joins TRBV27 and TRBJ2-1; 8 bases fit TRBD2. The CDR3 loop reads CASSFETSVTEQFF. The CDR3 DNA follows: TGTGCCAGCAGTTTTGAGACTAGCGTTACTGAGCAGTTCTTC.